A single sample gave rise to the 18 T cell receptor beta chains below, sequenced in a study of blood T cell repertoires in COVID-19. Some clones are missing from TCRdb's copy, which holds only in-frame ones; the method was immunoSEQ multiplex PCR. The table lists under 350,000 clones, about 89% of them singletons. Sequenced: peripheral blood. Receptors were obtained from a man aged 45 to 65 with acute or convalescent COVID-19.

J is TRBJ2-3 and V is TRBV5-5; TRBD1 aligns across 10 bases. Germline V lookup: CDR1 SGHKS, CDR2 YYEKEE (reference sequence). After removal of 2 bases from V and 4 bases from J, the junction contained 7 bases not matched to a gene. CDR3 length: 16 amino acids. CDR3 amino acids: CASSFSGTGVPDTQYF. The CDR3 region has the DNA TGTGCCAGCAGCTTCTCCGGGACAGGGGTTCCAGATACGCAGTATTTT. Using reference TRBV5-5 and TRBJ2-3 for the parts outside the CDR3, the full variable domain is DAGVTQSPTHLIKTRGQQVTLRCSPISGHKSVSWYQQVLGQGPQFIFQYYEKEERGRGNFPDRFSARQFPNYSSELNVNALLLGDSALYLCASSFSGTGVPDTQYFGPGTRLTVL.

CDR3 DNA sequence: TGTGCCAGCGGACCCCAGGGGAGCTCCTACGAGCAGTACTTC. As protein: CASGPQGSSYEQYF. The chain employs TRBV7-9 and TRBJ2-7, with a weak D call TRBD1 (6 bases). This CDR3 is built from 14 residues. Trimming shortened V by 8 bases and J by 0 bases, and 14 bases separated the two germline ends. CDR1 and CDR2 from the germline V gene are SEHNR and FQNEAQ (reference sequence).

The chain is built from TRBV30 and TRBJ1-1; 7 positions match TRBD1. V shed 7 bases, J shed 0 bases, and the junction held 8 bases outside the gene matches. The CDR3 spans 14 residues. Germline CDR1 reads GTSNPN; CDR2 reads SVGIG (reference sequence). In DNA form, the CDR3 reads TGTGCCTTCCGGGACAGATACGTGAACACTGAAGCTTTCTTT. This translates into CAFRDRYVNTEAFF.

The chain links TRBV5-1 to TRBJ2-2; D is perhaps TRBD1 (5 bases). The CDR3 is made up of 17 amino acids. Per germline, CDR1 SGHRS and CDR2 YFSETQ. Trimming cost V 0 bases and J 0 bases, with 12 bases left between them. CDR3 amino acids: CASSLGPRDANTGELFF. Written as DNA, the CDR3 is TGCGCCAGCAGCTTGGGGCCCAGGGATGCGAACACCGGGGAGCTGTTTTTT.

The table lists this clone with a few counts. The chain recombines TRBV10-1 with TRBJ2-7; perhaps TRBD1 as D (5 bases). The CDR3 runs 14 residues. Per germline, CDR1 WNHNN and CDR2 SYGVQD (reference sequence). V gave up 0 bases and J gave up 3 bases, with 9 bases separating them. CDR3 in amino acids: CASSESGHLYEQYF. The CDR3 coding sequence is TGCGCCAGCAGTGAGTCCGGACACCTCTACGAGCAGTACTTC.

The rearrangement uses TRBV7-3 and TRBJ1-6, with D uncertain. The CDR3 consists of 14 residues. Germline V gene sequence: CDR1 SGHTA, CDR2 FQGTGA. The V end lost 2 bases, the J end lost 9 bases, and 11 bases lay between the germline ends. In DNA, the CDR3 is TGTGCCAGCAGCTTAGGGCTTAGTGGTTCACCCCTCCACTTT. Residues: CASSLGLSGSPLHF.

The chain links TRBV3-1 (or the pseudogene TRBV3-2) to TRBJ1-1; D call uncertain. Germline values: CDR1 LGHDT, CDR2 YNNKEL (reference sequence). The CDR3 is 13 residues long. Trimming cost V 1 base and J 6 bases, with 9 bases left between them. The CDR3 DNA follows: TGTGCCAGCAGCCAAGGCACGAGGTCTGAAGCTTTCTTT. This encodes CASSQGTRSEAFF.

The chain is built from TRBV10-3 and TRBJ2-1; D remains ambiguous. Germline V gene sequence: CDR1 ENHRY, CDR2 SYGVKD. This CDR3 comprises 17 residues. V was clipped by 1 base and J by 7 bases, with 20 bases between them. The CDR3 sequence is CAISEYAATSGRNEQFF. The CDR3 DNA reads TGTGCCATCAGTGAGTATGCGGCGACCTCCGGAAGGAATGAGCAGTTCTTC.

The chain links TRBV12-5 to TRBJ2-2; TRBD1 matches at 9 bases. Germline CDR1 reads LGHNT; CDR2 reads FRNRAP. Losses at the gene ends were 2 bases for V and 0 bases for J; bases not matched to a gene: 4. The CDR3 is 17 residues long. In DNA, the CDR3 is TGTGCTAGTGGTTTGTACGGGGACAGGGCGAACACCGGGGAGCTGTTTTTT. Translated, it gives CASGLYGDRANTGELFF.

V gene TRBV5-4 combines with J gene TRBJ1-2, with D uncertain. Trimming removed 0 bases from V and 0 bases from J, with 3 bases in between. Germline V gene sequence: CDR1 SGHNT, CDR2 YYREEE (reference sequence). CDR3 length equals 13 residues. CDR3 protein: CASSLASNYGYTF. In DNA form, the CDR3 reads TGTGCCAGCAGCTTGGCGTCTAACTATGGCTACACCTTC.

V gene TRBV5-6 combines with J gene TRBJ1-3; TRBD1 aligns across 7 bases. V lost 4 bases to trimming and J lost 4 bases; unmatched junction nucleotides: 11. This CDR3 is 16 amino acids long. The germline gives CDR1 SGHDT, CDR2 YYEEEE. In DNA, the CDR3 is TGTGCCAGCAGCAGACTGGGGACAGCTCGCGGAAACACCATATATTTT. Translation: CASSRLGTARGNTIYF.

V gene TRBV10-3 combines with J gene TRBJ1-3; D gene ambiguous. Per germline, CDR1 ENHRY and CDR2 SYGVKD. The CDR3 loop spans 15 amino acids. V was pared by 3 bases and J by 4 bases, with 13 bases between. The CDR3 here is CAISDDGGVGNTIYF. The CDR3 bases are TGTGCCATCAGTGATGATGGAGGAGTGGGAAACACCATATATTTT.

V and J are TRBV13 and TRBJ2-3; possible D gene TRBD2, 6 bases. The length of the CDR3 is 15 residues. V lost 1 base and J 4 bases, leaving 12 bases between the germline ends. Per germline, CDR1 PRHDT and CDR2 FYEKMQ (reference sequence). CDR3 DNA: TGTGCCAGCAGCTTAGTGGGGGGTAGCGCAGATACGCAGTATTTT. Protein product: CASSLVGGSADTQYF.

This chain connects TRBV6-4 to TRBJ1-6, with no clear D. With 4 bases removed from V and 8 bases from J, the gap between germline ends came to 15 bases. CDR1 is MRHNA, CDR2 SNTAGT, per germline. The CDR3 is made up of 15 amino acids. This chain's CDR3 is CASSATRAADSPLHF. Here the CDR3 DNA reads TGTGCCAGCAGTGCGACTAGGGCAGCGGATTCACCCCTCCACTTT.

The J gene is TRBJ1-4, the V gene TRBV18; no clear D gene. V lost 3 bases and J 7 bases, leaving 9 bases between the germline ends. Germline CDR1 KGHSH, CDR2 LQKENI. This CDR3 contains 13 residues. The CDR3 is CASSPAEAEKLFF. The CDR3 bases are TGTGCCAGCTCACCCGCCGAAGCTGAAAAACTGTTTTTT.

This clone was detected once. This chain joins TRBV12-3 or TRBV12-4 and TRBJ1-2; unclear D gene. The CDR3 contains 11 residues. V was clipped by 4 bases and J by 4 bases, with 4 bases between them. As DNA, the CDR3 is TGTGCCAGCAGTTCCCGCTATGGCTACACCTTC. This gives the protein CASSSRYGYTF.

The rearrangement uses TRBV6-5 and TRBJ1-1; TRBD1 aligns across 7 bases. The CDR3 is 14 amino acids. Germline lookup yields CDR1 MNHEY and CDR2 SVGAGI. V lost 6 bases to trimming and J lost 3 bases; unmatched junction nucleotides: 7. In nucleotides, the CDR3 is TGTGCCAGCAGCCCAGGGGGGCAGCACACTGAAGCTTTCTTT. It is translated as CASSPGGQHTEAFF.

The chain couples TRBV2 to TRBJ1-1, with D uncertain. The germline V and J ends were trimmed by 6 bases and 4 bases, with 18 bases remaining between them. Germline V gives CDR1 SNHLY, CDR2 FYNNEI. The CDR3 runs 15 residues. CDR3 protein: CASRELTGDGTEAFF. In nucleotides, the CDR3 is TGTGCCAGCAGGGAACTCACGGGAGACGGCACTGAAGCTTTCTTT.